The rows below give T cell receptor beta chains drawn from one sample of a study of metastatic and nonmetastatic thyroid tumors. With MiXCR, TCRdb called clones anew from the PCR reads. The sample shows roughly 44,000 clones, less than 25% of them seen only once. The material sequenced was tumor tissue. Source of these receptors: a female donor with papillary thyroid cancer or a benign thyroid nodule (not recorded which). Some clones in this sample may be carry-over from other donors' samples. The CDR3 runs from the conserved cysteine through the conserved F or W. Each record gives: D gene, V gene, J gene, clone size, CDR3 protein, CDR3 DNA. D genes are given only for firm matches. Expanded clones are given a class, and other clones once, few, many or no size at all.

-	TRBV20-1	TRBJ1-6	few	CSAVTGAYNSPLHF	TGCAGTGCTGTTACAGGTGCTTATAATTCACCCCTCCACTTT
TRBD1	TRBV10-2	TRBJ2-5	many	CASSESFWGQGAGETQYF	TGCGCCAGCAGTGAGTCGTTTTGGGGACAGGGGGCCGGAGAGACCCAGTACTTC
-	TRBV18	TRBJ2-3	many	CASSPPSGDSSTDTQYF	TGTGCCAGCTCACCACCGTCGGGGGACTCTAGCACAGATACGCAGTATTTT
-	TRBV19	TRBJ1-5	many	CATGAGNSNQPQHF	TGTGCCACAGGGGCGGGGAATAGCAATCAGCCCCAGCATTTT
-	TRBV5-6	TRBJ2-3	-	CASRHTGTYTQYF	TGTGCCAGCAGACACACAGGGACATATACGCAGTATTTT
-	TRBV5-6	TRBJ1-4	many	CASSFWQLNEKLFF	TGTGCCAGCAGCTTTTGGCAGCTTAATGAAAAACTGTTTTTT
-	TRBV6-1	TRBJ2-5	few	CASSGQRKTQYF	TGTGCCAGCAGTGGTCAGAGGAAGACCCAGTACTTC
TRBD2	TRBV7-3	TRBJ2-3	-	CASSLKVGGLAGITDTQYF	TGTGCCAGCAGCTTAAAGGTTGGGGGACTAGCGGGGATCACAGATACGCAGTATTTT
-	TRBV19	TRBJ1-4	many	CASAGTAEKLFF	TGTGCCAGTGCGGGGACGGCTGAAAAACTGTTTTTT
-	TRBV7-2	TRBJ1-6	many	CASSEQPGLSPLHF	TGTGCCAGCAGCGAACAACCAGGGCTTTCACCCCTCCACTTT
TRBD1	TRBV6-2/TRBV6-3	TRBJ2-5	many	CASSEAAGGWGETQYF	TGTGCCAGCAGCGAAGCGGCAGGGGGCTGGGGAGAGACCCAGTACTTC
TRBD2	TRBV6-4	TRBJ2-2	many	CASSDSREGTGELFF	TGTGCCAGCAGTGACTCGCGGGAGGGCACCGGGGAGCTGTTTTTT
TRBD1	TRBV4-1	TRBJ1-2	many	CASSPYRGSNYGYTF	TGCGCCAGCAGCCCGTACAGGGGGTCTAACTATGGCTACACCTTC
TRBD1	TRBV24-1	TRBJ2-1	few	CATSDYTGGAYNEQFF	TGTGCCACCAGTGATTACACAGGGGGCGCCTACAATGAGCAGTTCTTC
-	TRBV3-1	TRBJ2-3	-	CASSQDYSAADTQYF	TGTGCCAGCAGCCAAGATTACAGTGCGGCAGATACGCAGTATTTT
TRBD1	TRBV5-1	TRBJ1-2	once	CASSADRPIGYTF	TGCGCCAGCAGCGCGGACAGGCCTATTGGCTACACCTTC
TRBD2	TRBV3-1	TRBJ2-1	-	CASSQPQRGLSYNEQFF	TGTGCCAGCAGCCAACCCCAGCGGGGTTTATCCTACAATGAGCAGTTCTTC
TRBD1	TRBV14	TRBJ2-5	-	CASSPLQGAQQTQYF	TGTGCCAGCAGCCCTCTCCAGGGGGCTCAACAGACCCAGTACTTC
-	TRBV5-1	TRBJ2-7	-	CASSEARQGSHEQYF	TGCGCCAGCAGCGAAGCTCGGCAGGGGTCTCACGAGCAGTACTTC
-	TRBV6-1	TRBJ2-1	-	CASSEWGSYNEQFF	TGTGCCAGCAGTGAGTGGGGATCCTACAATGAGCAGTTCTTC
TRBD2	TRBV24-1	TRBJ2-7	-	CATSDSRLANTYEQYF	TGTGCCACCAGTGATTCCAGACTAGCGAACACCTACGAGCAGTACTTC
-	TRBV7-6	TRBJ1-1	many	CASSRTGATEAFF	TGTGCCAGCAGCCGGACGGGGGCCACTGAAGCTTTCTTT
TRBD1	TRBV6-1	TRBJ1-6	medium-sized	CASRFKTGRNSPLHF	TGTGCCAGCAGATTTAAGACAGGGCGCAATTCACCCCTCCACTTT
-	TRBV18	TRBJ1-1	-	CASSGQRTEAFF	TGTGCCAGCTCAGGCCAGCGGACTGAAGCTTTCTTT
TRBD1	TRBV20-1	TRBJ1-5	-	CSARDMDRSNQPQHF	TGCAGTGCTAGAGACATGGACAGGAGCAATCAGCCCCAGCATTTT
-	TRBV6-1	TRBJ2-4	many	CASSPTPADIQYF	TGTGCCAGCAGCCCGACGCCGGCTGACATTCAGTACTTC
-	TRBV6-2/TRBV6-3	TRBJ1-1	many	CASSPPGGPFSEAFF	TGTGCCAGCAGCCCGCCGGGTGGGCCCTTTTCTGAAGCTTTCTTT
-	TRBV10-1	TRBJ1-6	many	CASSEGAGSPLHF	TGCGCCAGCAGTGAGGGGGCAGGCTCACCCCTCCACTTT
-	TRBV20-1	TRBJ1-2	-	CLTGTRCCGYTF	TGCCTTACCGGGACCCGGTGCTGTGGCTACACCTTC
-	TRBV20-1	TRBJ2-3	-	CSAREDTQTQYF	TGCAGTGCTAGAGAGGATACCCAGACGCAGTATTTT
TRBD1	TRBV10-2	TRBJ1-5	-	CASSARDRGRDQPHHF	TGCGCCAGCAGTGCACGGGATAGGGGGCGGGATCAGCCCCATCATTTT
TRBD2	TRBV2	TRBJ2-1	many	CASRQREDPNEQFF	TGTGCCAGCCGACAGCGGGAGGATCCCAATGAGCAGTTCTTC